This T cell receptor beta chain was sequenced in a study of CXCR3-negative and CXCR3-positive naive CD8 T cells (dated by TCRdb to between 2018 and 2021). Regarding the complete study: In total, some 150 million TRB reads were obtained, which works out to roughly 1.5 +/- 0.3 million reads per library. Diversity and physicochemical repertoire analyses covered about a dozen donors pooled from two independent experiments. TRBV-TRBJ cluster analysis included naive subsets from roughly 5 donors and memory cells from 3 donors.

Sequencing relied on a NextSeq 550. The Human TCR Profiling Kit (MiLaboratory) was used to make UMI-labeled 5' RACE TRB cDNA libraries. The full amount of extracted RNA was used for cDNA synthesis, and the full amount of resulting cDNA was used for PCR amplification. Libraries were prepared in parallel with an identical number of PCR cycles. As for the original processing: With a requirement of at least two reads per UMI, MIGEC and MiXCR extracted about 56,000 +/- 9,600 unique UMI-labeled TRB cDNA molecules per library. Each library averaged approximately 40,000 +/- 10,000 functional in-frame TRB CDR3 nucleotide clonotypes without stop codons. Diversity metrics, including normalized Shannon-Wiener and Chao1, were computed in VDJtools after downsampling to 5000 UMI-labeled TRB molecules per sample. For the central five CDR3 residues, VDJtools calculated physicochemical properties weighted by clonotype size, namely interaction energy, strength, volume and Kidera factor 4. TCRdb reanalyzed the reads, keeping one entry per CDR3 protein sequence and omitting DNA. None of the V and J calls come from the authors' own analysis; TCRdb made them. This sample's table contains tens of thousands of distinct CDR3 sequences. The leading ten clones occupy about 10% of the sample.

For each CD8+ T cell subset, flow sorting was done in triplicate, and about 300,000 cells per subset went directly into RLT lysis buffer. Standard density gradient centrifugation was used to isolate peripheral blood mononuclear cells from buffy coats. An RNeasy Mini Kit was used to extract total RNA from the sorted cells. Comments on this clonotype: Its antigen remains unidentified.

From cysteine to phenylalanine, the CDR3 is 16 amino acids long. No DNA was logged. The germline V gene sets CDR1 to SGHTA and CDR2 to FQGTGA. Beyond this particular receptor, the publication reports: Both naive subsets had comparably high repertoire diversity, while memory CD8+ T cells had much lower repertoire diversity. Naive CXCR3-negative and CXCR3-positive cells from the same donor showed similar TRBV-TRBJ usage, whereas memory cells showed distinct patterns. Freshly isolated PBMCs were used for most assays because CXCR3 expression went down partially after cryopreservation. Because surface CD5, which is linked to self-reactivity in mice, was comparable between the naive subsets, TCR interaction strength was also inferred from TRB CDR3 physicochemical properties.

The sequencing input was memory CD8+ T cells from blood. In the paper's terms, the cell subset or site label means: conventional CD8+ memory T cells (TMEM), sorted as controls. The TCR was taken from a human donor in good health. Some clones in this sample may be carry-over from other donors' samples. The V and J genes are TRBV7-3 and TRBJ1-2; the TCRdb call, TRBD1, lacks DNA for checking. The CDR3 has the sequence CASSLMEGAKFYGYTF. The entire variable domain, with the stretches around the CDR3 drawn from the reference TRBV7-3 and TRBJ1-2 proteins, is GAGVSQTPSNKVTEKGKYVELRCDPISGHTALYWYRQSLGQGPEFLIYFQGTGAADDSGLPNDRFFAVRPEGSVSTLKIQRTERGDSAVYLCASSLMEGAKFYGYTFGSGTRLTVV.